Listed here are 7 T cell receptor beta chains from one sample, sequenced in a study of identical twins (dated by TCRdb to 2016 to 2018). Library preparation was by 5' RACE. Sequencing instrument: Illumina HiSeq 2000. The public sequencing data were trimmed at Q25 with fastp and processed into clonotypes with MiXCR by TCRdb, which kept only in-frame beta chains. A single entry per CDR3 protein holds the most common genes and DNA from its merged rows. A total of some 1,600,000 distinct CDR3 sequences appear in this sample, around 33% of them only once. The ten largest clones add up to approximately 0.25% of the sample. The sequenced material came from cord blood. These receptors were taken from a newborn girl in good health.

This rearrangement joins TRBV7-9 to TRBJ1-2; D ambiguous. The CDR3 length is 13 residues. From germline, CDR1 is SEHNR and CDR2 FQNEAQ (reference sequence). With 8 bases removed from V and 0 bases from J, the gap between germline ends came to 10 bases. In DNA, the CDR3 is TGTGCCAGCGGAAAAAGATCTAACTATGGCTACACCTTC. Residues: CASGKRSNYGYTF.

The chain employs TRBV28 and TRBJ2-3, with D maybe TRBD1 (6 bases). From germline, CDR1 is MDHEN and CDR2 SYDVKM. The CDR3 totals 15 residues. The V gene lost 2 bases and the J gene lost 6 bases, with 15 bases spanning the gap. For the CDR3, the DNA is TGTGCCAGCAGTTTAGAGGCAGGGGAACTGGATACGCAGTATTTT. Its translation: CASSLEAGELDTQYF.

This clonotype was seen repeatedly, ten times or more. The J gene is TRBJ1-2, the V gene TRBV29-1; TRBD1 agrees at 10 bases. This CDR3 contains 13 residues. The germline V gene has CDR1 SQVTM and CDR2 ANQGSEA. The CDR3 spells CIVGQGTSYGYTF. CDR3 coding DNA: TGCATCGTGGGACAGGGGACTAGCTATGGCTACACCTTC.

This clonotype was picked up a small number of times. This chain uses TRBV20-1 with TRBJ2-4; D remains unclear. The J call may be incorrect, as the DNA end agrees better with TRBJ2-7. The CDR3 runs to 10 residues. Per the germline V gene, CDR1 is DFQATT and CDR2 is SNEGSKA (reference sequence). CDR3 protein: CSARNAEQYF. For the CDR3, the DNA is TGCAGTGCTAGGAACGCCGAGCAGTACTTC.

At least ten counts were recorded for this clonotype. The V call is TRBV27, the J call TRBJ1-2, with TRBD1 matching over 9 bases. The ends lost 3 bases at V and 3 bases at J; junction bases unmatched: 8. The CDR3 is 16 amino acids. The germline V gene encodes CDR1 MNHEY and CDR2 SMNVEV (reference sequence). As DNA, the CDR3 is TGTGCCAGCAGTTTTAGGGGACAGGGACGGGACTATGGCTACACCTTC. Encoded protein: CASSFRGQGRDYGYTF.

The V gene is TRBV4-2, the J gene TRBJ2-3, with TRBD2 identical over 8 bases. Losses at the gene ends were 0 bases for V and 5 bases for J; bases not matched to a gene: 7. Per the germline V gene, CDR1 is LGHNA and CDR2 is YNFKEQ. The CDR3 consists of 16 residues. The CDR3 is CASSQEYGGARDTQYF. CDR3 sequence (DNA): TGTGCCAGCAGCCAAGAATACGGGGGGGCCCGAGATACGCAGTATTTT.

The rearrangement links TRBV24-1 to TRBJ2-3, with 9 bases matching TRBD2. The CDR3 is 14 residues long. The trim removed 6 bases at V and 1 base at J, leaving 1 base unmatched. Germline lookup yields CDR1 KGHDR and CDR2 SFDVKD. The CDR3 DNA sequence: TGTGCCACCAGTTCTAGCGGGGGCACAGATACGCAGTATTTT. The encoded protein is CATSSSGGTDTQYF.